This entry describes one TCR beta chain. Its antigen is still unknown. This same CDR3 is encoded by further DNA sequences in the sample. As defined, naive CD8 cells were CD45RO-negative and positively selected for CCR7, with terminally differentiated effector memory CD45RA+ cells excluded. These data come from a study of shared clonotypes between healthy human individuals. Overall study: Three plates were used per donor for CD4 naive, three for CD4 memory, two for CD8 naive and one for CD8 memory.

Some clones are missing from TCRdb's copy, which holds only in-frame ones; the method was immunoSEQ multiplex PCR. The table records about 2 million clones, about 94% of them present only once. Whole-study results and caveats: Non-shared clonotypes displayed generation probabilities falling below those of clonotypes present in all four donors.

Trimming pared 8 bases from V and 3 bases from J, leaving 7 bases between. The germline V gene encodes CDR1 MNHNY and CDR2 SVGAGI (reference sequence). The length of the CDR3 is 11 residues. The V call is TRBV6-6, the J call TRBJ1-1; D gene unclear. The material sequenced was naive CD8+ T cells sorted from blood. This receptor was identified in a young man in good health. Here the CDR3 DNA reads TGTGCCAGCTCTGGCGACACTGAAGCTTTCTTT. Translation: CASSGDTEAFF.